Listed below are T cell receptor beta chains from one sample, sequenced in a study of cytomegalovirus exposure and HLA in healthy donors. The method was immunoSEQ multiplex PCR; TCRdb's version includes in-frame clones alone and lacks a portion of them. Of fewer than 200,000 clones listed, around 76% are singletons. Sequenced sample: PBMCs. The receptors were gathered from a female donor in good health and CMV-seronegative. CDR3s include the opening cysteine and the closing phenylalanine or tryptophan.

j_call	v_call	cdr3_aa
TRBJ1-2	TRBV2	CASSERVNYGYTF
TRBJ1-4	TRBV5-4	CASSFMNEKLFF
TRBJ2-7	TRBV6-1	CASSLGQGYEQYF
TRBJ2-4	TRBV7-2	CASSYRDRNIQYF
TRBJ2-1	TRBV30	CAWSVNGRNEQFF
TRBJ2-3	TRBV4-1	CASSQDRTIRYF
TRBJ1-1	TRBV30	CAWALRQGEAFF
TRBJ2-7	TRBV28	CASSLWSGEQYF
TRBJ1-6	TRBV6-6	CASRGKTGGNSPLHF
TRBJ2-7	TRBV19	CASSMATPGEQYF
TRBJ1-2	TRBV29-1	CSGGQSNYGYTF
TRBJ1-1	TRBV5-1	CASSNMVNTEAFF
TRBJ2-7	TRBV7-5	CVRSLAVTGGHHEQYF
TRBJ1-4	TRBV7-8	CASSLARGSHEKLFF
TRBJ1-2	TRBV2	CATTGDRETGYTF
TRBJ2-7	TRBV5-1	CAGSLDPGISNEQYF
TRBJ1-3	TRBV5-4	CASSLGTTAGNTIYF
TRBJ2-5	TRBV28	CASRSEETQYF
TRBJ2-7	TRBV9	CASSVGPRDRGTYEQYF
TRBJ2-1	TRBV19	CASTRAGEGYNEQFF
TRBJ2-7	TRBV25-1	CASCRAGPTYEQYF
TRBJ2-2	TRBV6-7	CASSYLDREDTGELFF
TRBJ2-3	TRBV5-1	CASSLTGNADTQYF
TRBJ1-2	TRBV2	CASTEGHRIYGYTF
TRBJ2-4	TRBV29-1	CSAGGLAKNIQYF
TRBJ1-2	TRBV7-2	CASSPDRNINYGYTF
TRBJ1-2	TRBV27	CASRPTGGNGYTF
TRBJ2-3	TRBV7-3	CASSLGGYYTDTQYF
TRBJ2-1	TRBV30	CAWSEGGGRNEQFF
TRBJ2-3	TRBV5-4	CASSLSLVAATQYF
TRBJ2-3	TRBV7-9	CASSQTSYTDTQYF
TRBJ2-1	TRBV9	CASSPDRFYNEQFF
TRBJ1-4	TRBV28	CASTVPGSEKLFF
TRBJ1-2	TRBV5-4	CASSLVGEANYGYTF